The 26 T cell receptor beta chains below come from one sample, sequenced in a study of T cell clonotyping in hematopoietic cell transplantation. Repertoires were generated with immunoSEQ multiplex PCR, while TCRdb's copy carries only in-frame clones and drops some. The sample lists about 41,000 clones, 85% occurring once. The time point is: recipient sample about 28 days before transplant, after cytoreduction. This sample comprised peripheral blood mononuclear cells, obtained before stem cell transplant. The receptors stem from a man aged 55 to 70 with acute myeloid leukemia. Some clones in this sample may be carry-over from other donors' samples.

This chain connects TRBV28 to TRBJ2-7, with D possibly being TRBD2 (5 bases). CDR3 size: 14 residues. Germline assignment: CDR1 MDHEN and CDR2 SYDVKM. V lost 2 bases, J lost 3 bases, and 11 bases lay in between. The CDR3 region has the DNA TGTGCCAGCAGTTTACAGAGGGCCGTCTACGAGCAGTACTTC. Protein: CASSLQRAVYEQYF.

The chain combines TRBV29-1 with TRBJ2-6; D remains unclear. This CDR3 is 13 amino acids long. CDR1 is SQVTM and CDR2 is ANQGSEA in the germline V gene. Trimming left V 3 bases short and J 2 bases short, with 5 bases between. The chain's CDR3 is CSVDAAGANVLTF. Here the CDR3 DNA reads TGCAGCGTTGACGCAGCTGGGGCCAACGTCCTGACTTTC. The full variable domain, rest sourced from reference TRBV29-1 and TRBJ2-6, is SAVISQKPSRDICQRGTSLTIQCQVDSQVTMMFWYRQQPGQSLTLIATANQGSEATYESGFVIDKFPISRPNLTFSTLTVSNMSPEDSSIYLCSVDAAGANVLTFGAGSRLTVL.

Turning to this clone: In the same sample, other DNA sequences code for this CDR3. The rearrangement uses TRBV10-3 and TRBJ1-2; a weak D match, TRBD1 (5 bases). CDR1 is ENHRY, CDR2 SYGVKD, per germline. There are 12 residues in the CDR3. Trimming cost V 3 bases and J 6 bases, with 8 bases left between them. CDR3 sequence reads: CAISDPGNGYTF. The CDR3 bases are TGTGCCATCAGTGACCCAGGGAATGGCTACACCTTC.

In its sample, this clone was seen once. The genes are TRBV4-2 and TRBJ1-2; D call uncertain. Germline CDR1 and CDR2: LGHNA and YNFKEQ. V lost 0 bases and J 3 bases, leaving 8 bases between the germline ends. The CDR3 totals 14 residues. The CDR3 loop is CASSQDSPDYGYTF. CDR3 bases: TGTGCCAGCAGCCAAGATTCGCCCGACTATGGCTACACCTTC.

The chain has TRBV4-1 and TRBJ2-1, with 15 bases matching TRBD2. The CDR3 contains 18 residues. Germline V gene data show CDR1 as MGHRA and CDR2 as YSYEKL. With 1 base clipped from V and 2 bases from J, the junction kept 3 bases outside the gene matches. CDR3 region: CASSQGTSGGVTYNEQFF. The CDR3 bases are TGCGCCAGCAGCCAAGGGACTAGCGGGGGGGTCACCTACAATGAGCAGTTCTTC.

The chain joins TRBV5-1 to TRBJ2-5, with a possible D match to TRBD1 (6 bases). CDR1 and CDR2 (germline): SGHRS, YFSETQ. This CDR3 is 17 amino acids long. V was cut by 0 bases and J by 1 base, with 16 bases left in between. The CDR3 DNA is TGCGCCAGCAGCTTGGGCACCAGGGGTATCCCCCAAGAGACCCAGTACTTC. Protein product: CASSLGTRGIPQETQYF.

CDR3 nucleotides: TGTGCCAGCAGTGAATCGCCACAGCCTTATGGCTACACCTTC. It encodes CASSESPQPYGYTF. This sequence joins TRBV2 and TRBJ1-2; D not resolved. The CDR3 totals 14 residues. Germline V gene sequence: CDR1 SNHLY, CDR2 FYNNEI. With 2 bases removed from V and 5 bases from J, the gap between germline ends came to 12 bases.

The genes are TRBV4-3 and TRBJ2-2, with a possible D match to TRBD2 (5 bases). This CDR3 is 13 amino acids long. Germline CDR1 is LGHNA and CDR2 is YSLEER. The V gene lost 3 bases and the J gene lost 8 bases, with 10 bases spanning the gap. This CDR3 is CASSQTRVGELFF. The CDR3 DNA reads TGCGCCAGCAGCCAGACGAGGGTTGGGGAGCTGTTTTTT.

The V call is TRBV4-2, the J call TRBJ1-6; no firm D call. V shed 0 bases and J shed 10 bases, with 16 bases lying between them. Germline V gene lookup returns CDR1 LGHNA and CDR2 YNFKEQ. The CDR3 totals 16 residues. The CDR3 DNA reads as TGTGCCAGCAGCCAAGATACGGGGAGGTCACAATCACCCCTCCACTTT. Protein sequence: CASSQDTGRSQSPLHF.

The chain has TRBV7-7 and TRBJ2-5; D may be TRBD2 (5 bases). V shed 2 bases and J shed 3 bases, with 10 bases lying between them. Per the germline V gene, CDR1 is SSHAT and CDR2 is FNYEAQ (reference sequence). The CDR3 is 14 amino acids. The CDR3, as DNA: TGTGCCAGCAGCTTAAGTCCGGGGAAAGAGACCCAGTACTTC. It codes for CASSLSPGKETQYF. The complete variable domain, with remaining parts taken from reference TRBV7-7 and TRBJ2-5, reads GAGVSQSPRYKVTKRGQDVTLRCDPISSHATLYWYQQALGQGPEFLTYFNYEAQPDKSGLPSDRFSAERPEGSISTLTIQRTEQRDSAMYRCASSLSPGKETQYFGPGTRLLVL.

V and J are TRBV5-4 and TRBJ2-5, with a possible D match to TRBD2 (6 bases). This CDR3 has 15 residues. Per the germline V gene, CDR1 is SGHNT and CDR2 is YYREEE (reference sequence). V was pared by 4 bases and J by 4 bases, with 17 bases between. In nucleotides, the CDR3 is TGTGCCAGCAGCGAGACCGGGAGAAGCAGAGAGACCCAGTACTTC. Protein: CASSETGRSRETQYF. Complete variable domain (other parts from reference TRBV5-4 and TRBJ2-5): ETGVTQSPTHLIKTRGQQVTLRCSSQSGHNTVSWYQQALGQGPQFIFQYYREEENGRGNFPPRFSGLQFPNYSSELNVNALELDDSALYLCASSETGRSRETQYFGPGTRLLVL.

This clone was detected only once. The chain uses TRBV29-1 and TRBJ2-3; 10 bases map to TRBD1. V shed 7 bases, J shed 0 bases, and the junction held 4 bases outside the gene matches. The CDR3 contains 14 residues. Germline lookup yields CDR1 SQVTM and CDR2 ANQGSEA. The DNA of the CDR3 is TGCAGCGGGGACAGGGGCCTCAGCACAGATACGCAGTATTTT. Protein sequence: CSGDRGLSTDTQYF.

The chain is built from TRBV7-2 and TRBJ1-4; D is undetermined. The V gene lost 1 base and the J gene lost 7 bases, with 10 bases spanning the gap. This CDR3 has 14 amino acids. Germline CDR1 and CDR2: SGHTA and FQGNSA. In DNA form, the CDR3 reads TGTGCCAGCAGCTTAGACCAATTTAGTGAAAAACTGTTTTTT. Protein product: CASSLDQFSEKLFF. The variable domain in full, with the rest retrieved from reference TRBV7-2 and TRBJ1-4, is GAGVSQSPSNKVTEKGKDVELRCDPISGHTALYWYRQSLGQGLEFLIYFQGNSAPDKSGLPSDRFSAERTGGSVSTLTIQRTQQEDSAVYLCASSLDQFSEKLFFGSGTQLSVL.

This clone showed up just once. For the CDR3, the DNA is TGTGCCTGGGCCACGGGGCCTGGAAACACCATATATTTT. This codes for CAWATGPGNTIYF. This chain links TRBV30 with TRBJ1-3; a possible D gene is TRBD1 (5 bases). Trimming removed 5 bases from V and 2 bases from J, with 10 bases in between. CDR3 size: 13 residues. The germline CDR1 and CDR2 sequences are GTSNPN and SVGIG (reference sequence). Full variable domain (rest looked up from reference TRBV30 and TRBJ1-3): SQTIHQWPATLVQPVGSPLSLECTVEGTSNPNLYWYRQAAGRGLQLLFYSVGIGQISSEVPQNLSASRPQDRQFILSSKKLLLSDSGFYLCAWATGPGNTIYFGEGSWLTVV.

This chain connects TRBV19 to TRBJ2-7; D is possibly TRBD2 (7 bases). Looked up from germline, CDR1 is LNHDA and CDR2 is SQIVND (reference sequence). The CDR3 covers 14 residues. V was shortened by 5 bases and J by 2 bases, with 13 bases between the two germline ends. CDR3 coding DNA: TGTGCCAGTAGTCTAGGGGGAGGGACCTACGAGCAGTACTTC. This gives the protein CASSLGGGTYEQYF.

V usage is TRBV7-2 and J usage is TRBJ2-1; no firm D call. The CDR3 length is 12 residues. CDR1 and CDR2 (germline): SGHTA, FQGNSA. V lost 2 bases, J lost 7 bases, and 6 bases lay in between. The CDR3 nucleotides are TGTGCCAGCAGCTTACTGAGGAATGAGCAGTTCTTC. It specifies CASSLLRNEQFF.

The rearrangement uses TRBV19 and TRBJ1-5; the D is unclear. Germline loops: CDR1 LNHDA, CDR2 SQIVND (reference sequence). V lost 5 bases and J 11 bases, leaving 10 bases between the germline ends. This CDR3 comprises 11 residues. The CDR3 loop is CASSSSWAQHF. In nucleotides, the CDR3 is TGTGCCAGTAGTTCCTCCTGGGCCCAGCATTTT.

As DNA, the CDR3 is TGTGCCAGCAGCCGAACAGGTTCCTACGAGCAGTACTTC. Residues: CASSRTGSYEQYF. The J gene is TRBJ2-7, the V gene TRBV6-1, with a weak D call TRBD1 (5 bases). Trimming cost V 6 bases and J 1 base, with 10 bases left between them. The CDR3 runs 13 residues. Germline loops: CDR1 MNHNS, CDR2 SASEGT.

The chain is built from TRBV4-2 and TRBJ2-3, with TRBD2 identical over 13 bases. Germline lookup yields CDR1 LGHNA and CDR2 YNFKEQ. The CDR3 contains 18 residues. J gave up 0 bases and V 0 bases, and 3 bases lay outside the gene matches. CDR3 loop: CASSQEGTSGVSTDTQYF. CDR3 in DNA: TGTGCCAGCAGCCAAGAGGGGACTAGCGGGGTTAGCACAGATACGCAGTATTTT.

This clone appeared a single time. The chain has TRBV28 and TRBJ1-5; perhaps TRBD1 as D (5 bases). V shed 7 bases and J shed 4 bases, with 20 bases lying between them. Germline values: CDR1 MDHEN, CDR2 SYDVKM. This CDR3 has 16 amino acids. The CDR3: CASKVGGSRINQPQHF. The CDR3 coding sequence is TGTGCCAGCAAGGTGGGGGGTTCTCGCATTAATCAGCCCCAGCATTTT.

This sequence joins TRBV4-1 and TRBJ1-5; D is undetermined. Trimming took 2 bases from V and 4 from J, leaving 6 bases between them. In germline, CDR1 is MGHRA, CDR2 YSYEKL. This CDR3 comprises 13 residues. This CDR3 is CASSQSENQPQHF. In DNA form, the CDR3 reads TGCGCCAGCAGCCAAAGCGAGAATCAGCCCCAGCATTTT.

This chain links TRBV25-1 with TRBJ1-3, with D unresolved. Per the germline V gene, CDR1 is MGHDK and CDR2 is SYGVNS. Trimming removed 1 base from V and 2 bases from J, with 6 bases in between. The CDR3 extends over 14 amino acids. The CDR3 coding sequence is TGTGCCAGCAGTGAATCTAGAGCTGGAAACACCATATATTTT. The encoded protein is CASSESRAGNTIYF.

The chain combines TRBV27 with TRBJ2-7, with D possibly being TRBD1 or TRBD2 (5 bases each). Per the germline V gene, CDR1 is MNHEY and CDR2 is SMNVEV (reference sequence). The CDR3 extends over 14 amino acids. V dropped 3 bases and J dropped 1 base, with 10 bases sitting between them. CDR3 sequence: CASSFRGRSYEQYF. The CDR3 DNA reads TGTGCCAGCAGTTTCCGGGGACGTTCCTACGAGCAGTACTTC.

The chain joins TRBV11-2 to TRBJ2-5; D assignment may be TRBD1 or TRBD2 (6 bases each). The length of the CDR3 is 14 residues. Germline values: CDR1 SGHAT, CDR2 FQNNGV. V lost 5 bases, J lost 5 bases, and 15 bases lay in between. This CDR3 is CASSPLWGAETQYF. The CDR3 DNA follows: TGTGCCAGCAGCCCGTTATGGGGGGCGGAGACCCAGTACTTC.

This clone was detected once. V and J are TRBV2 and TRBJ1-5; 7 positions match TRBD1. CDR1 and CDR2 (germline): SNHLY, FYNNEI. Losses at the gene ends were 0 bases for V and 3 bases for J; bases not matched to a gene: 11. This CDR3 region has 18 residues. The CDR3 loop reads CASSEAGGLWVLNQPQHF. Written as DNA, the CDR3 is TGTGCCAGCAGTGAAGCAGGGGGCCTCTGGGTCCTCAATCAGCCCCAGCATTTT.

The chain joins TRBV7-2 to TRBJ1-3, with D unclear. The CDR3 is 17 residues long. The V gene lost 3 bases and the J gene lost 4 bases, with 19 bases spanning the gap. CDR1 and CDR2 (germline): SGHTA, FQGNSA. CDR3 in amino acids: CASSLANRKVGGNTIYF. DNA of the CDR3: TGTGCCAGCAGCTTGGCAAACAGAAAAGTCGGAGGAAACACCATATATTTT.